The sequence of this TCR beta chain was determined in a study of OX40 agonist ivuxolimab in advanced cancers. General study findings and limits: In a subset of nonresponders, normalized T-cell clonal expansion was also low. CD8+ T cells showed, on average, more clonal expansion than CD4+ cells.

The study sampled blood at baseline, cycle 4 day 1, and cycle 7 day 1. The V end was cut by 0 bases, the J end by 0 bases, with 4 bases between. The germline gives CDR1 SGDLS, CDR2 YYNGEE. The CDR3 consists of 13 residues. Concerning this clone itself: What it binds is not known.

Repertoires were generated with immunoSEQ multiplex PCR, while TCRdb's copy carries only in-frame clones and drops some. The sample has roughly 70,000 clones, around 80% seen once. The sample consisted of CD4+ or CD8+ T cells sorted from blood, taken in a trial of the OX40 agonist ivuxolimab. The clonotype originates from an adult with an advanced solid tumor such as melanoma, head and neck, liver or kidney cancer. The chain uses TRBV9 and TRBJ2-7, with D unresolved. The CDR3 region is CASSVGTSYEQYF. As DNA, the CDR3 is TGTGCCAGCAGCGTAGGCACCTCCTACGAGCAGTACTTC.